The 7 T cell receptor beta chains listed next were all sequenced from one sample in a study of shared clonotypes between healthy human individuals. Measured with immunoSEQ multiplex PCR; TCRdb has only the in-frame clones, and not every one. The sample gives over 1.5 million clones, 98% of which show up once; about 0.45% is in the top ten. The sequenced sample consisted of naive CD4+ T cells sorted from blood. Indicated subset: CD45RA+ positively selected. These receptors were collected from a man aged 30 to 39 in good health.

J is TRBJ2-7 and V is TRBV6-5; D unclear. Germline assignment: CDR1 MNHEY and CDR2 SVGAGI. Trimming removed 5 bases from V and 2 bases from J, with 4 bases in between. The CDR3 runs to 11 residues. CDR3 DNA sequence: TGTGCCAGCAGTGAAGCCTACGAGCAGTACTTC. Translated: CASSEAYEQYF.

The chain recombines TRBV5-1 with TRBJ1-1; possible D gene TRBD1, 6 bases. This CDR3 contains 12 residues. Per the germline V gene, CDR1 is SGHRS and CDR2 is YFSETQ. V gave up 1 base and J gave up 12 bases, with 13 bases separating them. Written as DNA, the CDR3 is TGCGCCAGCAGCTTGTCGTCGGACAGAACTTTCTTT. Residues: CASSLSSDRTFF.

The rearrangement links TRBV28 to TRBJ2-1; 9 nucleotides line up with TRBD2. Unmatched junction bases numbered 4, after V lost 3 bases and J lost 10 bases. The CDR3 has 13 residues. Germline values: CDR1 MDHEN, CDR2 SYDVKM. CDR3 amino acids: CASSLGLALEQFF. The CDR3 DNA follows: TGTGCCAGCAGTTTGGGACTAGCATTGGAGCAGTTCTTC.

The J gene is TRBJ2-1, the V gene TRBV4-3; 10 bases line up with TRBD1. Per the germline V gene, CDR1 is LGHNA and CDR2 is YSLEER. The CDR3 runs 17 residues. The trim removed 0 bases at V and 4 bases at J, leaving 6 bases unmatched. In nucleotides, the CDR3 is TGCGCCAGCAGCCAAGACCCTGGGACAGGGGTGTACAATGAGCAGTTCTTC. Translation: CASSQDPGTGVYNEQFF.

V gene TRBV15 combines with J gene TRBJ1-2; 8 nucleotides align to TRBD1. Germline CDR1 is LNHNV and CDR2 is YYDKDF (reference sequence). The CDR3 runs to 15 residues. The J segment lost 8 bases and the V segment lost 7 bases, leaving 15 bases of the junction unmatched. The DNA of the CDR3 is TGTGCCACCACCCAGGGCGACGACAGGGGTAGCGGCTACACCTTC. Its protein is CATTQGDDRGSGYTF.

The chain combines TRBV10-2 with TRBJ2-1; TRBD2 matches at 10 bases. V lost 8 bases and J lost 7; bases outside the gene matches: 2. This CDR3 region has 12 residues. The germline V gene encodes CDR1 WSHSY and CDR2 SAAADI. This CDR3 is CASSTSGNEQFF. The CDR3 nucleotides are TGCGCCAGCTCGACTAGCGGGAATGAGCAGTTCTTC.

This chain uses TRBV10-1 with TRBJ2-1; D is undetermined. CDR3 length equals 13 residues. In germline, CDR1 is WNHNN, CDR2 SYGVQD (reference sequence). Trimming removed 2 bases from V and 6 bases from J, with 8 bases in between. The CDR3 DNA is TGCGCCAGCAGTGAGGGCCGAACCAATGAGCAGTTCTTC. It specifies CASSEGRTNEQFF.